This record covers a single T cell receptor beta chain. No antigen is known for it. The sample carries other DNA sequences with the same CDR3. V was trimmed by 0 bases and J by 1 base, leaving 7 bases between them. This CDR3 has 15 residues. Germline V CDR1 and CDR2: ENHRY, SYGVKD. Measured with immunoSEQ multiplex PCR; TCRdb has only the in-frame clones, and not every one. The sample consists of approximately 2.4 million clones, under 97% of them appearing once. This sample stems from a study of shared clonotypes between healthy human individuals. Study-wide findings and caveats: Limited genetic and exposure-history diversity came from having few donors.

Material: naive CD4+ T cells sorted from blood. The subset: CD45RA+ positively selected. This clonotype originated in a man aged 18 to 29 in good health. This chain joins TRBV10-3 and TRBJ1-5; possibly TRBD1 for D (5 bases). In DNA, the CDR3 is TGTGCCATCAGTGAGTCCGGGGGGAGCAATCAGCCCCAGCATTTT. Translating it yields CAISESGGSNQPQHF.